The 13 T cell receptor beta chains below all came from one sample that was sequenced in a study of blood T cell repertoires in COVID-19 (TCRdb year 2020). Receptors were amplified or captured by the immunoSEQ multiplex PCR assay. TCRdb took over this immuneACCESS table, retaining in-frame rearrangements with V and J assigned. Such tables are incomplete; in checked studies, under half of the missing clones stem from an unresolved V gene, and the remainder is unexplained. The sample table lists roughly 200,000 clones, 84% of them with a count of one. The top ten clonotypes cover about a fifth of the sample. Sequenced material: peripheral blood. The receptor source for this set is a human donor in a cohort sampled during active COVID-19.

The genes are TRBV2 and TRBJ1-5; D is uncertain. Germline CDR1 is SNHLY and CDR2 is FYNNEI. V dropped 5 bases and J dropped 4 bases, with 15 bases sitting between them. The CDR3 loop spans 15 amino acids. The DNA for the CDR3 is TGTGCCAGCAGTCCCCAGGCCGGATTTAATCAGCCCCAGCATTTT. This encodes CASSPQAGFNQPQHF. Full variable domain (missing parts from reference TRBV2 and TRBJ1-5): EPEVTQTPSHQVTQMGQEVILRCVPISNHLYFYWYRQILGQKVEFLVSFYNNEISEKSEIFDDQFSVERPDGSNFTLKIRSTKLEDSAMYFCASSPQAGFNQPQHFGDGTRLSIL.

Concerning this clone: In the same sample, other DNA sequences code for this CDR3. The rearrangement uses TRBV29-1 and TRBJ2-5; D may be TRBD2 (5 bases). The V gene's germline CDR1 is SQVTM and CDR2 ANQGSEA. V lost 5 bases and J 2 bases, leaving 6 bases between the germline ends. This CDR3 has 11 residues. The CDR3 here is CSVPGQETQYF. The CDR3 region has the DNA TGCAGCGTTCCGGGGCAAGAGACCCAGTACTTC.

This sequence joins TRBV6-5 and TRBJ1-5; D uncertain. CDR1 and CDR2 (germline): MNHEY, SVGAGI. This CDR3 has 13 residues. Trimming shortened V by 6 bases and J by 4 bases, and 10 bases separated the two germline ends. CDR3 DNA: TGTGCCAGCAGCCAGATTGTGAATCAGCCCCAGCATTTT. It specifies CASSQIVNQPQHF.

This rearrangement joins TRBV7-2 to TRBJ1-2; D is undetermined. V lost 11 bases and J lost 10, with 17 bases in between. This CDR3 contains 11 residues. Germline CDR1 and CDR2: SGHTA and FQGNSA. For the CDR3, the DNA is TGTGCCGGAGCGGAATTAGAGGTCTACACCTTC. Encoded protein: CAGAELEVYTF.

This chain joins TRBV4-2 and TRBJ2-7, with D possibly being TRBD2 (7 bases). The CDR3 extends over 16 amino acids. Germline V gene sequence: CDR1 LGHNA, CDR2 YNFKEQ. Trimming removed 0 bases from V and 9 bases from J, with 21 bases in between. The CDR3, as DNA: TGTGCCAGCAGCCAAGACGGAGCGGGGCCCCCCAGGGGGCAGTACTTC. This codes for CASSQDGAGPPRGQYF.

The V and J genes are TRBV13 and TRBJ2-5; 7 bases map to TRBD1. The CDR3 is made up of 15 amino acids. After removal of 3 bases from V and 4 bases from J, the junction contained 8 bases not matched to a gene. CDR1 is PRHDT and CDR2 is FYEKMQ in the germline V gene (reference sequence). The CDR3 sequence: CASSLTGNGPETQYF. The DNA of the CDR3 is TGTGCCAGCAGCTTGACAGGGAATGGTCCAGAGACCCAGTACTTC.

The V gene is TRBV24-1, the J gene TRBJ2-1; weak D call: TRBD1 (6 bases). The length of the CDR3 is 14 residues. V was clipped by 4 bases and J by 9 bases, with 15 bases between them. Looked up from germline, CDR1 is KGHDR and CDR2 is SFDVKD. The CDR3 spells CATSDEKPGAEQFF. In DNA, the CDR3 is TGTGCCACCAGTGACGAAAAACCAGGGGCTGAGCAGTTCTTC.

This chain uses TRBV11-3 with TRBJ2-3; no reliable D call. Trimming removed 3 bases from V and 2 bases from J, with 3 bases in between. Germline values: CDR1 SGHNT, CDR2 YENEEA. This CDR3 has 12 amino acids. The chain's CDR3 is CASSFSTDTQYF. CDR3 in DNA: TGTGCCAGCAGCTTCTCCACAGATACGCAGTATTTT.

This clone was counted a single time. The rearrangement joins TRBV7-9 to TRBJ1-2; the match to TRBD1 covers 7 bases. The CDR3 sequence is 16 residues long. CDR1 is SEHNR and CDR2 is FQNEAQ in the germline V gene (reference sequence). J lost 4 bases, V lost 5 bases, and 13 bases had no gene match. In DNA form, the CDR3 reads TGTGCCAGCAGCGACCGTGGACAGGCCAACCGCTATGGCTACACCTTC. Translation: CASSDRGQANRYGYTF.

This sequence joins TRBV5-6 and TRBJ2-2; 7 nucleotides agree with TRBD2. The V gene end was trimmed by 5 bases and the J gene end by 0 bases; junction bases not matched to a gene: 13. The germline CDR1 and CDR2 sequences are SGHDT and YYEEEE. The CDR3 consists of 18 residues. The CDR3 nucleotides read TGTGCCAGCAGTCGGCGGGGGTGGACTATAGCGAACACCGGGGAGCTGTTTTTT. Its translation: CASSRRGWTIANTGELFF.

This clone has a single count. This sequence joins TRBV25-1 and TRBJ1-3; 7 nucleotides match TRBD1. The CDR3 sequence is 13 residues long. V trimming: 5 bases; J trimming: 9 bases; junction bases outside the gene matches: 7. Germline CDR1 and CDR2: MGHDK and SYGVNS. The CDR3 DNA is TGTGCCAGCAGTCCGACAGGGCGGTCCACCATATATTTT. This translates into CASSPTGRSTIYF.

This chain connects TRBV19 to TRBJ2-3, with 8 bases lining up with TRBD2. The CDR3 is made up of 16 amino acids. V trimming: 3 bases; J trimming: 2 bases; junction bases outside the gene matches: 7. CDR1 is LNHDA and CDR2 is SQIVND in the germline V gene (reference sequence). CDR3 nucleotide sequence: TGTGCCAGTAGTATCGGGGGGGGGCCCAACACAGATACGCAGTATTTT. It codes for CASSIGGGPNTDTQYF.

Details on this clone: This specimen includes other DNA sequences encoding the same CDR3. In DNA form, the CDR3 reads TGTGCCAGCAGCTTAAATAGGGGCACTGAAGCTTTCTTT. This gives the protein CASSLNRGTEAFF. The chain joins TRBV7-3 to TRBJ1-1; D possibly corresponds to TRBD1 (5 bases). Trimming pared 1 base from V and 4 bases from J, leaving 7 bases between. Germline V lookup: CDR1 SGHTA, CDR2 FQGTGA. CDR3 length: 13 amino acids.